A selection of T cell receptor beta chains follows, all from one sample in a study of shared clonotypes between healthy human individuals. Profiling relied on immunoSEQ multiplex PCR, and the TCRdb table lists in-frame clones only, not all of them. The table shows about 610,000 clones, with approximately 96% occurring only once. The specimen sequenced was naive CD8+ T cells sorted from blood. These receptors were taken from a woman aged 25-40 years in good health. Both conserved end residues are part of each CDR3. Each record gives: clone size, V gene, D gene, J gene, CDR3 DNA, CDR3 protein. A D gene is named only where the DNA matches it firmly. The listing skips clone size in some rows; elsewhere it reads once, few, many or a size class.

size: NA; V: TRBV6-5; D: NA; J: TRBJ2-7; DNA: TGTGCCAGCAGTTACCTCGACGCATTACCCGAGCAGTACTTC; CDR3: CASSYLDALPEQYF
size: NA; V: TRBV27; D: NA; J: TRBJ2-4; DNA: TGTGCCAGCGGGTTAAAAAACATTCAGTACTTC; CDR3: CASGLKNIQYF
size: once; V: TRBV13; D: NA; J: TRBJ2-1; DNA: TGTGCCAGCAGCCTAGACCCGGGTTTAGCGAACTATGAGCAGTTCTTC; CDR3: CASSLDPGLANYEQFF
size: NA; V: TRBV4-2; D: NA; J: TRBJ2-7; DNA: TGTGCCAGCAGCCAAGATGTCGGATTTTACGAGCAGTACTTC; CDR3: CASSQDVGFYEQYF
size: NA; V: TRBV21-1; D: NA; J: TRBJ2-7; DNA: TGTGCCAGCAGCACTGGGACTAGCGGGAGCTACGAGCAGTACTTC; CDR3: CASSTGTSGSYEQYF
size: NA; V: TRBV13; D: TRBD2; J: TRBJ2-1; DNA: TGTGCCAGCAGCTTTTCTAGCGGCCCTAGCTCCTACAATGAGCAGTTCTTC; CDR3: CASSFSSGPSSYNEQFF
size: NA; V: TRBV28; D: NA; J: TRBJ1-1; DNA: TGTGCCAGCAAGACGGGACACCTGAACACTGAAGCTTTCTTT; CDR3: CASKTGHLNTEAFF
size: NA; V: TRBV19; D: NA; J: TRBJ2-7; DNA: TGTGCCAGTAGTATCTTTAGCGGCCCCTACGAGCAGTACTTC; CDR3: CASSIFSGPYEQYF
size: NA; V: TRBV19; D: NA; J: TRBJ2-7; DNA: TGTGCCAGTAGTATAGGCCCTAGCAGCGACGAGCAGTACTTC; CDR3: CASSIGPSSDEQYF
size: NA; V: TRBV5-1; D: TRBD2; J: TRBJ2-7; DNA: TGCGCCAGCAGCCCCCAGGGAGCGGGAGGATCCTACGAGCAGTACTTC; CDR3: CASSPQGAGGSYEQYF
size: NA; V: TRBV10-3; D: TRBD2; J: TRBJ2-2; DNA: TGTGCCATCAGTGTGGGACTAGAAACCGGGGAGCTGTTTTTT; CDR3: CAISVGLETGELFF
size: NA; V: TRBV5-8; D: TRBD2; J: TRBJ2-1; DNA: TGTGCCAGCAGCGCGGGACTAGCGGGTGGCAATGAGCAGTTCTTC; CDR3: CASSAGLAGGNEQFF
size: NA; V: TRBV5-5; D: TRBD1; J: TRBJ1-2; DNA: TGTGCCAGCAGCGAGACGGACAGGGGGCCTCACTATGGCTACACCTTC; CDR3: CASSETDRGPHYGYTF
size: once; V: TRBV27; D: NA; J: TRBJ2-1; DNA: TGTGCCAGCAGTTCTCCGGTTTACAATGAGCAGTTCTTC; CDR3: CASSSPVYNEQFF
size: NA; V: TRBV7-2; D: TRBD2; J: TRBJ2-1; DNA: TGTGCCAGCAGCTACGGGACTAGGGGGTTTTACAATGAGCAGTTCTTC; CDR3: CASSYGTRGFYNEQFF
size: NA; V: TRBV21-1; D: NA; J: TRBJ1-5; DNA: TGTGCCAGCAGCAAAGCGGATATCACACCTCCTAGGGGGGATCAGCCCCAGCATTTT; CDR3: CASSKADITPPRGDQPQHF
size: NA; V: TRBV27; D: TRBD1; J: TRBJ1-1; DNA: TGTGCCAGCAGTTTATCTACAGGGGTTACTGAAGCTTTCTTT; CDR3: CASSLSTGVTEAFF
size: NA; V: TRBV7-9; D: NA; J: TRBJ2-6; DNA: TGTGCCAGCAGCTTGGTGGGCGGTATACTGACTTTC; CDR3: CASSLVGGILTF
size: NA; V: TRBV7-9; D: NA; J: TRBJ2-7; DNA: TGTGCCAGCAGCTTCTTGAAGCTCCGCCAGGGGAGCTCCTACGAGCAGTACTTC; CDR3: CASSFLKLRQGSSYEQYF
size: NA; V: TRBV6-5; D: TRBD2; J: TRBJ2-7; DNA: TGTGCCAGCAGTTACTCGATTAGCGGGACCTACGAGCAGTACTTC; CDR3: CASSYSISGTYEQYF
size: NA; V: TRBV5-4; D: NA; J: TRBJ2-7; DNA: TGTGCCAGCAGCTTCCAGGGACTGGATTTGGAGCAGTACTTC; CDR3: CASSFQGLDLEQYF
size: NA; V: TRBV10-3; D: TRBD2; J: TRBJ2-1; DNA: TGTGCCATCAGCGTGGGTAGACTAGCGGGCTACAATGAGCAGTTCTTC; CDR3: CAISVGRLAGYNEQFF
size: NA; V: TRBV7-6; D: NA; J: TRBJ2-5; DNA: TGTGCCAGCAGCTCAGAACTGGGGGTGTACCAAGAGACCCAGTACTTC; CDR3: CASSSELGVYQETQYF
size: NA; V: TRBV19; D: TRBD1; J: TRBJ1-2; DNA: TGTGCCAGTAGTCCCCCCGGGGACAGGGGGCTCTATGGCTACACCTTC; CDR3: CASSPPGDRGLYGYTF
size: NA; V: TRBV5-4; D: NA; J: TRBJ1-3; DNA: TGTGCCAGCAGCTTGTTCGGCTCTGGAAACACCATATATTTT; CDR3: CASSLFGSGNTIYF
size: NA; V: TRBV6-5; D: NA; J: TRBJ1-4; DNA: TGTGCGACCCGCCGGGTGCTGAATGAAAAACTGTTTTTT; CDR3: CATRRVLNEKLFF
size: NA; V: TRBV5-1; D: TRBD2; J: TRBJ2-7; DNA: TGCGCCAGCAGCTTTACGGGAGGGCCCTCCTACGAGCAGTACTTC; CDR3: CASSFTGGPSYEQYF
size: NA; V: TRBV6-5; D: TRBD1; J: TRBJ1-4; DNA: TGTGCCAGCAGTTTGACAGGGGGCACTAATGAAAAACTGTTTTTT; CDR3: CASSLTGGTNEKLFF
size: NA; V: TRBV6-1; D: NA; J: TRBJ1-3; DNA: TGTGCCAGCAGTGAAGCTCGGGAGGGGGTTGGAAACACCATATATTTT; CDR3: CASSEAREGVGNTIYF
size: NA; V: TRBV11-2; D: TRBD2; J: TRBJ2-2; DNA: TGTGCCAGCATCGTAGCGGGCCTGAACACCGGGGAGCTGTTTTTT; CDR3: CASIVAGLNTGELFF
size: NA; V: TRBV25-1; D: NA; J: TRBJ2-5; DNA: TGTGCCAGCAGTCAAGGGACAAAACAAGAGACCCAGTACTTC; CDR3: CASSQGTKQETQYF
size: NA; V: TRBV28; D: NA; J: TRBJ1-2; DNA: TGTGCCAGCAGTTTGACGTCTAACTATGGCTACACCTTC; CDR3: CASSLTSNYGYTF
size: NA; V: TRBV15; D: TRBD1; J: TRBJ1-2; DNA: TGTGCCACCAGCAGGCCCTGGGACAGGGATAACTATGGCTACACCTTC; CDR3: CATSRPWDRDNYGYTF
size: NA; V: TRBV5-6; D: NA; J: TRBJ1-2; DNA: TGTGCCAGCAGCCCTCGGACGGGTGGCTACACCTTC; CDR3: CASSPRTGGYTF
size: once; V: TRBV28; D: TRBD2; J: TRBJ2-1; DNA: TGTGCCAGCAGTGCCACTAGCGGGAGGGCTGGGGAGCAGTTCTTC; CDR3: CASSATSGRAGEQFF
size: NA; V: TRBV10-2; D: NA; J: TRBJ1-5; DNA: TGCGCCAGCAGTGAGTTGGCAGCAGTTTTGCCCCAGCATTTT; CDR3: CASSELAAVLPQHF
size: NA; V: TRBV7-9; D: NA; J: TRBJ1-1; DNA: TGTGCCAGCAGCGACGTCTCGTGGGCACAGGGTGGCACTGAAGCTTTCTTT; CDR3: CASSDVSWAQGGTEAFF
size: NA; V: TRBV7-9; D: NA; J: TRBJ1-5; DNA: TGTGCCAGCAGCGCCGGGACACCGAGCAATCAGCCCCAGCATTTT; CDR3: CASSAGTPSNQPQHF
size: NA; V: TRBV9; D: NA; J: TRBJ2-3; DNA: TGTGCCAGCAGCGTAGACAGAGCTAGCACAGATACGCAGTATTTT; CDR3: CASSVDRASTDTQYF
size: NA; V: TRBV5-6; D: TRBD1; J: TRBJ2-7; DNA: TGTGCCAGCAGCTCCGGGACAGCCTCCTACGAGCAGTACTTC; CDR3: CASSSGTASYEQYF
size: NA; V: TRBV27; D: NA; J: TRBJ1-5; DNA: TGTGCCAGCAGTTTGGGAGGGAGCAATCAGCCCCAGCATTTT; CDR3: CASSLGGSNQPQHF
size: NA; V: TRBV2; D: TRBD1; J: TRBJ1-1; DNA: TGTGCCAGCATCCCTCTGACAGGGCTGAACACTGAAGCTTTCTTT; CDR3: CASIPLTGLNTEAFF
size: NA; V: TRBV27; D: TRBD1; J: TRBJ1-4; DNA: TGTGCCAGCAGTTTTGGGCAGGGGGTGGGGAAACTGTTTTTT; CDR3: CASSFGQGVGKLFF
size: once; V: TRBV28; D: NA; J: TRBJ2-7; DNA: TGTGCCAGCAGGGACAGTGCCCGCTACGAGCAGTACTTC; CDR3: CASRDSARYEQYF